The TCR beta chain under discussion was sequenced for a study of blood T cells in healthy people across ages. In the case of this clonotype: Its antigen is currently unknown.

The CDR3 sequence is 14 residues long. V was trimmed by 6 bases and J by 4 bases, leaving 13 bases between them. Per the germline V gene, CDR1 is MNHEY and CDR2 is SVGAGI. Whole-study findings and limits: Estimates drawn from one million T cells were deemed to understate diversity. Observed TCR beta diversity showed a strong correlation with the percentage of naive T cells as measured by flow cytometry.

Each donor gave around 9.3 milliliters of peripheral blood. Researchers isolated at least 6 million PBMCs per sample. The authors ran a second PCR of about 6 to 11 cycles using a sample-barcoded 5' primer and a J-beta primer mix. MiXCR, applied by TCRdb to the 5' RACE reads, yields one record per CDR3 protein. The table has about 1.4 million distinct CDR3 sequences, around 59% seen once. This TCR was sampled from a man between 18 and 29 years old in good health. The sequenced material came from blood. The chain has TRBV6-5 and TRBJ2-1; D is unresolved. The CDR3 loop is CASSTESAYNEQFF. CDR3 nucleotide sequence: TGTGCCAGCAGCACCGAGTCAGCGTACAATGAGCAGTTCTTC.